This TCR beta chain was obtained from a study of patients and donors after allogeneic stem cell transplantation. MiXCR, applied by TCRdb to the RT-PCR reads, yields one record per CDR3 protein. The data show about 960,000 distinct CDR3 sequences, with about a sixth seen just once and under 6.5% held by the top ten. There are many counts of this clonotype. CDR3 size: 15 residues. J was trimmed by 2 bases and V by 5 bases; bases with no gene match: 2. Germline lookup yields CDR1 SGHTA and CDR2 FQGNSA. This receptor was obtained from a human donor who was either an allogeneic HSCT recipient or a stem cell or donor lymphocyte infusion donor (not recorded which). It is not recorded whose cells these are; they may come from a transplant donor. This chain connects TRBV7-2 to TRBJ2-7; TRBD2 agrees at 14 bases. Sequenced input: blood, either unsorted or a sorted T cell fraction (not recorded which). CDR3 residues: CASSKTSGGAYEQYF. The DNA of the CDR3 is TGTGCCAGCAGCAAGACTAGCGGGGGGGCCTACGAGCAGTACTTC.